This T cell receptor beta chain was recorded in a study of blood T cells in healthy people across ages (dated by TCRdb to the mid-2010s). About the study as a whole: Template switching captured roughly one uniquely barcoded TCR beta cDNA molecule per two T cells in model experiments. Using deep sequencing normalized with unique cDNA molecular identifiers, the study measured how TCR beta repertoire diversity changes with age. Donors were grouped into four age groups: young (average 16 years), middle-aged (39), aged (approximately 58) and long-lived (approximately 81). Two additional independent replicas of 1 million unique cDNA reads from the same blood draw were analyzed for two donors (one aged 18 to 30 and one aged 80 or older). The full study reports these points: Donor CMV infection status was unknown, potentially confounding age-related changes in expanded clonotypes. As age increased, observed TCR beta diversity per million T cells dropped in a roughly linear way, and a significant reduction was already evident by age around 41. Estimates of total diversity based on one million sequenced T cells were considered lower bounds and underestimates. The percentage of naive T cells measured by flow cytometry correlated strongly with observed TCR beta diversity. The long-lived group showed more naive CD4+ T cells, fewer expanded clones and increased TCR diversity than the aged group, suggesting age selection. Conclusive comparison of naive and antigen-experienced compartments was prevented by the profiling of bulk unsorted PBMCs.

The 39 donors, aged about 6 to 100 years, were systemically healthy Caucasian individuals from Russia. Each donor gave roughly 11 milliliters of peripheral blood, drawn into EDTA-treated Vacutainer tubes. Ficoll-Paque density-gradient centrifugation was used to isolate PBMCs, with at least 6 million per sample. Total RNA, at least 5 micrograms per sample, was extracted from PBMCs with Trizol reagent. The percentages of naive CD45RAhigh/CD27high T cells were determined by flow cytometry on a PBMC aliquot from every donor. This clonotype appeared a few times. What antigen it recognizes has not been identified. No much larger clone exists at a distance of one base, and base qualities are not known. Library preparation was by 5' RACE. Sequencer: Illumina HiSeq 2500. A second PCR of about 6 to 11 cycles was run with a J-beta primer mix and a sample-barcoded 5' primer. Each TCR beta cDNA molecule received a unique molecular identifier from a template-switch 5' adaptor carrying 12 random nucleotides. At least 2.5 million CDR3-containing paired-end reads were obtained from each sample. First-strand cDNA was synthesized from all RNA with the Mint cDNA synthesis kit, primed by a TRBC-specific oligonucleotide. All cDNA was treated with uracil-DNA glycosylase and then went through a first 18-cycle PCR with the universal primers M1SS and BC2_uni_R. As for the original processing: For normalization, 1 million high-quality reads, each with a distinct molecular identifier, were randomly selected from each sample. Reads with shared molecular identifiers were discarded instead of being binned into consensus sequences. MiTCR, with a Q25 quality threshold and the strictest error-elimination algorithm, was used for CDR3 identification, clonotype clustering and error correction. A nonparametric unseen species model with Euler transformation was used to estimate lower-bound total TCR beta diversity. Using fastp trimming at Q25 and MiXCR clonotype assembly, TCRdb reanalyzed the public sequencing data and kept in-frame beta chains. Every distinct CDR3 protein forms one entry, paired with its most common genes and DNA. The V and J calls come from TCRdb's annotation, not from the publication. This sample is represented by 600,000 to 850,000 distinct CDR3 sequences; more than 20% of them were singletons. The ten largest clones represent 9% to 9.5% of the sample.

The junction shows trimming of 9 bases on V and 5 bases on J, and the gene matches do not reach 6 bases of it. Taken from cysteine to phenylalanine, the CDR3 has 13 residues. The kept DNA is CDR3 alone, 39 bases in frame from the first base. CDR1 SGHTA and CDR2 FQGNSA were looked up in the germline V gene. Separately, the same data were catalogued under a study of T cells of mothers and their children. The second paper further reports: The donors were nine systemically healthy Caucasian individuals, made up of three mothers and their six children. cDNA synthesis consumed the entire amount of extracted RNA, loaded at approximately 1.6 ug RNA in each 15 ul reaction. In the second PCR, the M1S primer introduced both the sample barcodes and 2-4 random nucleotides. Over 9 million TCR beta CDR3 reads came from each mother, compared with 3.3 million or so reads from each child. Thymic selection similarly shapes TCR recombination output in related and unrelated pairs, with minor effect from inherited differences. Normalized repertoire overlap was always slightly but never significantly higher in related than unrelated mother-child pairs. No persistent microchimeric T cell clones were detected, at a sensitivity of approximately 90 clones per million clonotypes. The study used deep NGS to compare TCR beta repertoires of mothers and children, seeking features distinguishing related mother-child pairs from unrelated individuals. On average, the children were around 11 +/- 4 years old, while the mothers were about 38 +/- 4 years old. Libraries were sequenced on Illumina HiSeq 2000 with 100+100 nt paired-end reads after adapter ligation with NEBNext reagents. To prevent cross-contamination, the mother and child libraries were prepared one month apart and sequenced in separate runs. For each donor, somewhere between 500,000 and 2,000,000 distinct TCR beta clonotypes were identified. Naive TCR beta clonotypes were estimated from low-frequency clonotypes matched to each donor's FACS-determined naive share, without sorting.

Material for sequencing was blood. The origin of this receptor is a boy aged 5-17 years in good health. Rearrangement joined TRBV7-2 to TRBJ1-4; TRBD1 aligns with 7 central bases. The CDR3 region: CASCRGRNEKLFF. The sequenced DNA: TGTGCCAGTTGCAGGGGGAGGAATGAAAAACTGTTTTTT.